Each of the 29 T cell receptor beta chains below was sequenced from the same sample in a study of beta chain features in type 1 diabetes. Expressed TCRB transcripts were sequenced because the entire RNA isolate underwent reverse transcription. Repertoires were generated with immunoSEQ multiplex PCR, while TCRdb's copy carries only in-frame clones and drops some. The table shows 150,000 to 170,000 clones, with approximately 8.1% occurring only once. Sequenced: central memory CD4+ T cells from blood. The receptors were sampled from a man younger than 35 in good health.

The chain uses TRBV7-2 and TRBJ2-1; 10 nucleotides line up with TRBD2. Germline V gene sequence: CDR1 SGHTA, CDR2 FQGNSA. The trim removed 5 bases at V and 0 bases at J, leaving 7 bases unmatched. This CDR3 comprises 17 residues. The CDR3 spells CASSVGRLAGSYNEQFF. In DNA, the CDR3 is TGTGCCAGCAGCGTGGGGCGACTAGCGGGCTCCTACAATGAGCAGTTCTTC.

In its sample, this clone was seen a few times. The chain has TRBV4-3 and TRBJ2-5, with 14 bases aligning to TRBD2. V was pared by 3 bases and J by 5 bases, with 8 bases of the junction left unmatched. This CDR3 is 17 amino acids long. Germline-derived CDR1 and CDR2 are LGHNA and YSLEER. CDR3 in DNA: TGCGCCAGCAGCCAGACTAGCGGGGGGGCGGATCGGGAGACCCAGTACTTC. Translating gives CASSQTSGGADRETQYF.

This clone was found a few times. The V call is TRBV7-8, the J call TRBJ2-5; D remains ambiguous. The germline V and J ends were trimmed by 5 bases and 1 base, with 17 bases remaining between them. Germline lookup yields CDR1 SGHVS and CDR2 FQNEAQ. CDR3 length: 16 residues. The CDR3 loop reads CASSPNRAASQETQYF. For the CDR3, the DNA is TGTGCCAGCAGCCCGAATCGTGCGGCCAGCCAAGAGACCCAGTACTTC.

This clone was found a few times. The chain is built from TRBV27 and TRBJ1-1; TRBD1 agrees at 7 bases. This CDR3 contains 13 residues. Germline-derived CDR1 and CDR2 are MNHEY and SMNVEV (reference sequence). The junction had 4 bases not matched to a gene; V was cut back by 3 bases and J by 6 bases. The CDR3 sequence: CASSFPGGSEAFF. Here the CDR3 DNA reads TGTGCCAGCAGTTTCCCAGGGGGGTCTGAAGCTTTCTTT.

This clone showed up just a few times. This rearrangement joins TRBV7-9 to TRBJ1-2; TRBD1 is a possible D gene (6 bases). This CDR3 region has 14 residues. Per the germline V gene, CDR1 is SEHNR and CDR2 is FQNEAQ (reference sequence). Trimming took 5 bases from V and 2 from J, leaving 12 bases between them. CDR3 sequence reads: CASSQDTGNYGYTF. In nucleotides, the CDR3 is TGTGCCAGCAGCCAGGACACAGGGAACTATGGCTACACCTTC.

This clone was seen repeatedly, ten times or more. The chain employs TRBV9 and TRBJ2-6; D might be TRBD1 (6 bases). This CDR3 spans 16 amino acids. Germline V gene sequence: CDR1 SGDLS, CDR2 YYNGEE. Trimming removed 7 bases from V and 0 bases from J, with 14 bases in between. In DNA, the CDR3 is TGTGCCAGCTCAGGGGACCCTCTCTCTGGGGCCAACGTCCTGACTTTC. It codes for CASSGDPLSGANVLTF.

This clone turned up a few times. V usage is TRBV5-1 and J usage is TRBJ1-1; 11 bases match TRBD1. With 0 bases clipped from V and 8 bases from J, the junction kept 9 bases outside the gene matches. The CDR3 sequence is 16 residues long. Germline CDR1 SGHRS, CDR2 YFSETQ. CDR3 DNA: TGCGCCAGCAGCTTGGGGACAGGGGGCGAGGGGAGAGAAGCTTTCTTT. Residues: CASSLGTGGEGREAFF.

The chain employs TRBV19 and TRBJ1-6; a weak D match, TRBD1 (6 bases). This CDR3 is 15 amino acids long. Germline assignment: CDR1 LNHDA and CDR2 SQIVND (reference sequence). V lost 4 bases, J lost 8 bases, and 15 bases lay in between. The CDR3 DNA follows: TGTGCCAGTAGTACCCAACAGGGCCCGGATTCACCCCTCCACTTT. Translated, it gives CASSTQQGPDSPLHF.

The V gene is TRBV6-5, the J gene TRBJ1-2; D uncertain. The CDR3 spans 11 residues. Germline V lookup: CDR1 MNHEY, CDR2 SVGAGI. V shed 4 bases and J shed 3 bases, with 3 bases lying between them. The CDR3 is CASSSYYGYTF. CDR3 nucleotide sequence: TGTGCCAGCAGTTCCTACTATGGCTACACCTTC.

The CDR3 nucleotides read TGCGCCAGCAGCCAACCCCAGGGATCTGGGGGCTACACCTTC. Amino acids: CASSQPQGSGGYTF. The gene calls are TRBV4-3 and TRBJ1-2, with D possibly matching TRBD1 (5 bases). CDR1 is LGHNA, CDR2 YSLEER, per germline. The V end lost 2 bases, the J end lost 8 bases, and 15 bases lay between the germline ends. The CDR3 totals 14 residues.

This clone occurred a few times. The chain is built from TRBV12-5 and TRBJ1-1; D gene ambiguous. CDR1 and CDR2 (germline): LGHNT, FRNRAP. V was pared by 4 bases and J by 4 bases, with 4 bases between. The CDR3 has 11 amino acids. This CDR3 reads CASGSFTEAFF. The CDR3 DNA follows: TGTGCTAGTGGTTCCTTCACTGAAGCTTTCTTT.

The V and J genes are TRBV15 and TRBJ1-5; 8 nucleotides agree with TRBD1. Germline assignment: CDR1 LNHNV and CDR2 YYDKDF (reference sequence). The CDR3 runs 13 residues. The V segment lost 6 bases and the J segment 5 bases; nucleotides outside the gene matches: 3. The CDR3 nucleotides are TGTGCCACCAGACAGGGGGTGGATCAGCCCCAGCATTTT. Protein: CATRQGVDQPQHF.

The chain carries TRBV11-2 and TRBJ1-2; D may be TRBD1 (6 bases). Germline V CDR1 and CDR2: SGHAT, FQNNGV. This CDR3 contains 14 residues. V lost 0 bases, J lost 8 bases, and 13 bases lay in between. The CDR3 nucleotides read TGTGCCAGCAGCTTAGAAGGGGGGGCCGGCGGCTACACCTTC. Translated, it gives CASSLEGGAGGYTF. The whole variable domain, filled in from reference TRBV11-2 and TRBJ1-2, reads EAGVAQSPRYKIIEKRQSVAFWCNPISGHATLYWYQQILGQGPKLLIQFQNNGVVDDSQLPKDRFSAERLKGVDSTLKIQPAKLEDSAVYLCASSLEGGAGGYTFGSGTRLTVV.

This clone was observed a few times. The rearrangement joins TRBV14 to TRBJ2-2; D is unclear. CDR3 length: 14 amino acids. V lost 1 base, J lost 3 bases, and 6 bases lay in between. Germline CDR1 is SGHDN and CDR2 is FVKESK. DNA of the CDR3: TGTGCCAGCAGCCAAGCCGGGTACACCGGGGAGCTGTTTTTT. This gives the protein CASSQAGYTGELFF.

V gene TRBV18 combines with J gene TRBJ2-3, with 7 positions matching TRBD1. V lost 4 bases to trimming and J lost 4 bases; unmatched junction nucleotides: 17. The CDR3 consists of 18 residues. Germline values: CDR1 KGHSH, CDR2 LQKENI. CDR3 region: CASSRSVSTGVDADTQYF. The CDR3 DNA follows: TGTGCCAGCTCACGATCGGTATCCACAGGGGTTGACGCAGATACGCAGTATTTT.

The chain employs TRBV28 and TRBJ2-5, with 16 bases matching TRBD2. The ends lost 5 bases at V and 11 bases at J; junction bases unmatched: 2. Germline lookup yields CDR1 MDHEN and CDR2 SYDVKM. The CDR3 length is 13 residues. The DNA for the CDR3 is TGTGCCAGCAGTGGGACTAGCGGGGGGGAGCAGTACTTC. It codes for CASSGTSGGEQYF.

There are many counts of this clone. The rearrangement joins TRBV7-2 to TRBJ2-1; maybe TRBD1 (5 bases). The CDR3 totals 14 residues. Germline lookup yields CDR1 SGHTA and CDR2 FQGNSA. V was shortened by 5 bases and J by 3 bases, with 11 bases between the two germline ends. The CDR3 DNA reads TGTGCCAGCAGCCCCCAGGGTCGCTACAATGAGCAGTTCTTC. This encodes CASSPQGRYNEQFF.

J is TRBJ2-5 and V is TRBV6-1, with no clear D. In germline, CDR1 is MNHNS, CDR2 SASEGT. Between the trimmed V and J ends, which lost 4 bases and 2 bases, there was a span of 2 bases. This CDR3 is built from 11 residues. CDR3 bases: TGTGCCAGCAGTGCACAAGAGACCCAGTACTTC. Residues: CASSAQETQYF.

The genes are TRBV6-6 and TRBJ2-7, with a tentative D call TRBD2 (5 bases). The CDR3 extends over 13 amino acids. V lost 2 bases, J lost 3 bases, and 8 bases lay in between. Germline-derived CDR1 and CDR2 are MNHNY and SVGAGI (reference sequence). The CDR3 bases are TGTGCCAGCAGTTACCGCGAGGGCTACGAGCAGTACTTC. This gives the protein CASSYREGYEQYF.

Ten or more counts support this clone. The chain joins TRBV27 to TRBJ2-3, with D possibly being TRBD2 (5 bases). V was shortened by 6 bases and J by 1 base, with 14 bases between the two germline ends. Germline V lookup: CDR1 MNHEY, CDR2 SMNVEV (reference sequence). The CDR3 covers 15 residues. The CDR3 nucleotides are TGTGCCAGCAGCTGGTGGGGAGATGGCACAGATACGCAGTATTTT. Its protein is CASSWWGDGTDTQYF.

This clone was counted between two and nine times. This chain uses TRBV5-4 with TRBJ1-2; TRBD1 might be the D (5 bases). The CDR3 contains 15 residues. The germline gives CDR1 SGHNT, CDR2 YYREEE (reference sequence). V lost 4 bases, J lost 4 bases, and 17 bases lay in between. As DNA, the CDR3 is TGTGCCAGCAGCCCGCCCAGGGCTCCCGGCTATGGCTACACCTTC. This codes for CASSPPRAPGYGYTF.

V usage is TRBV28 and J usage is TRBJ1-2, with TRBD1 matching 8 bases. Germline V gene lookup returns CDR1 MDHEN and CDR2 SYDVKM. Losses at the gene ends were 6 bases for V and 6 bases for J; bases not matched to a gene: 18. The CDR3 totals 17 residues. CDR3 coding DNA: TGTGCCAGCAGCCTCTACCCCAGAGGACAGGGACGGGATGGCTACACCTTC. It is translated as CASSLYPRGQGRDGYTF.

The table lists this clone with a few counts. The chain employs TRBV29-1 and TRBJ1-4; 8 bases line up with TRBD1. The germline CDR1 and CDR2 sequences are SQVTM and ANQGSEA. This CDR3 comprises 13 residues. V trimming: 6 bases; J trimming: 4 bases; junction bases outside the gene matches: 4. DNA of the CDR3: TGCAGCGTAGGGACAGGCAATAATGAAAAACTGTTTTTT. Its translation is CSVGTGNNEKLFF.

This clone was seen more than once but under ten times. This chain joins TRBV5-5 and TRBJ1-5; the D gene is possibly TRBD1 (6 bases). CDR1 and CDR2 from the germline V gene are SGHKS and YYEKEE (reference sequence). Trimming pared 2 bases from V and 3 bases from J, leaving 9 bases between. CDR3 size: 14 residues. In DNA form, the CDR3 reads TGTGCCAGCAGCTTTGCAGGGGACAATCAGCCCCAGCATTTT. The encoded protein is CASSFAGDNQPQHF. Full variable domain (missing parts from reference TRBV5-5 and TRBJ1-5): DAGVTQSPTHLIKTRGQQVTLRCSPISGHKSVSWYQQVLGQGPQFIFQYYEKEERGRGNFPDRFSARQFPNYSSELNVNALLLGDSALYLCASSFAGDNQPQHFGDGTRLSIL.

This clone was seen only a few times. The chain combines TRBV28 with TRBJ1-3, with no clear D. Germline V lookup: CDR1 MDHEN, CDR2 SYDVKM. This CDR3 is built from 12 residues. V was clipped by 8 bases and J by 4 bases, with 9 bases between them. The CDR3: CASRERGNTIYF. The CDR3 DNA follows: TGTGCCAGCCGAGAAAGAGGAAACACCATATATTTT.

The rearrangement uses TRBV7-3 and TRBJ2-3, with TRBD1 identical over 10 bases. The junction had 7 bases not matched to a gene; V was cut back by 4 bases and J by 3 bases. CDR3 length: 16 residues. The germline V gene has CDR1 SGHTA and CDR2 FQGTGA. The CDR3 nucleotides are TGTGCCAGCAGCTCGCGACAGGGGGCCGGTACAGATACGCAGTATTTT. This encodes CASSSRQGAGTDTQYF.

This clone has ten or more counts. The chain employs TRBV7-2 and TRBJ1-5; D gene uncertain. Deletions cut 2 bases from V and 0 bases from J, with 8 bases between. The CDR3 length is 15 residues. The germline CDR1 and CDR2 sequences are SGHTA and FQGNSA. CDR3 nucleotides: TGTGCCAGCAGCTTAACCGGTGATAGCAATCAGCCCCAGCATTTT. Translated, it gives CASSLTGDSNQPQHF. Supplemented by reference TRBV7-2 and TRBJ1-5, the full variable domain reads GAGVSQSPSNKVTEKGKDVELRCDPISGHTALYWYRQSLGQGLEFLIYFQGNSAPDKSGLPSDRFSAERTGGSVSTLTIQRTQQEDSAVYLCASSLTGDSNQPQHFGDGTRLSIL.

V and J are TRBV5-1 and TRBJ2-5, with 11 bases that match TRBD2. The trim removed 0 bases at V and 2 bases at J, leaving 3 bases unmatched. The CDR3 totals 16 residues. The germline CDR1 and CDR2 sequences are SGHRS and YFSETQ. The CDR3 region has the DNA TGCGCCAGCAGCTTGGGTGGGACTAGCGGACAAGAGACCCAGTACTTC. Protein: CASSLGGTSGQETQYF.

This clone was seen at least ten times. The chain couples TRBV29-1 to TRBJ2-1, with 8 bases lining up with TRBD1. CDR3 length equals 11 residues. Germline CDR1 is SQVTM and CDR2 is ANQGSEA. Trimming took 5 bases from V and 13 from J; bases not matched to a gene: 7. This chain's CDR3 is CSVYSGGSQFF. The DNA of the CDR3 is TGCAGCGTTTATTCAGGGGGCTCCCAGTTCTTC.